This T cell receptor (beta chain) originates from a study of control samples from healthy donors and cancer patients. Trimming took off 1 base at V and 4 bases at J, with 4 bases between the two ends. The CDR3 totals 12 residues. CDR1 and CDR2 from the germline V gene are SGHNT and YYREEE (reference sequence). TCRdb's table, derived via immunoSEQ multiplex PCR, lists solely in-frame clones and lacks some. This sample has approximately 150,000 clones, with about 86% found just once. The chain employs TRBV5-4 and TRBJ2-3, with D hard to call. The receptor comes from a man between 18 and 29 years old in good health. Sequenced: blood. CDR3 residues: CASSLFPDTQYF. The CDR3 nucleotides are TGTGCCAGCAGCTTGTTTCCAGATACGCAGTATTTT. Together with reference TRBV5-4 and TRBJ2-3, the CDR3 gives the full variable domain: ETGVTQSPTHLIKTRGQQVTLRCSSQSGHNTVSWYQQALGQGPQFIFQYYREEENGRGNFPPRFSGLQFPNYSSELNVNALELDDSALYLCASSLFPDTQYFGPGTRLTVL.